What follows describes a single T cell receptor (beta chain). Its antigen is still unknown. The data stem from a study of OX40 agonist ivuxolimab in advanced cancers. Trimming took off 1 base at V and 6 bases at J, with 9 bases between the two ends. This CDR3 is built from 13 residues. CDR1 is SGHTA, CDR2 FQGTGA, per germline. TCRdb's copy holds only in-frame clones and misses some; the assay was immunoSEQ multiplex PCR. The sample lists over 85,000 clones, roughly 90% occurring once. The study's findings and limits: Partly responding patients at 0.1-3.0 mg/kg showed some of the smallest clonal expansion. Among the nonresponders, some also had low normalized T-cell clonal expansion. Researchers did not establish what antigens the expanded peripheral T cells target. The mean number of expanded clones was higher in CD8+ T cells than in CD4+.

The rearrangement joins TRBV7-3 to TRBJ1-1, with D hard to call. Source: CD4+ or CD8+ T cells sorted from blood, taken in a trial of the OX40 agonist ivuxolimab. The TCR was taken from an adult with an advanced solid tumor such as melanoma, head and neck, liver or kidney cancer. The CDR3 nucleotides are TGTGCCAGCAGCTTAAGGGGTGTAGCTGAAGCTTTCTTT. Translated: CASSLRGVAEAFF.